This T cell receptor beta chain was found in a study of Ad26.COV2.S vaccination and SARS-CoV-2 variants. Study at large: Doses of Ad26.COV2.S were injected into muscle once or twice, 56 days apart.

Indicated treatment: about 20 received Ad26.COV2.S at low or high dose, single or two shots; 5 received placebo; per-sample allocation not given. Specimens were obtained on day 63 following the first vaccine or placebo injection. Spike of the Wuhan-strain SARS-CoV-2 was expressed by an Ad26 vector, which formed the vaccine. Profiling relied on immunoSEQ multiplex PCR, and the TCRdb table lists in-frame clones only, not all of them. The table has 300,000 to 400,000 clones, around 86% seen once; the top ten hold about 3.5%. Sequences were derived from peripheral blood, sampled in a trial of Ad26.COV2.S vaccine versus placebo. This TCR was sampled from a person between 18 and 65 years old who received the Ad26.COV2.S COVID-19 vaccine or a placebo.

Written as DNA, the CDR3 is TGTGCCAGCAGCCAGGACTTAGGCTCGTACGAGCAGTACTTC. Encoded protein: CASSQDLGSYEQYF. The chain combines TRBV5-4 with TRBJ2-7; D is perhaps TRBD2 (5 bases). In germline, CDR1 is SGHNT, CDR2 YYREEE (reference sequence). The CDR3 has 14 residues. Trimming pared 4 bases from V and 4 bases from J, leaving 15 bases between.